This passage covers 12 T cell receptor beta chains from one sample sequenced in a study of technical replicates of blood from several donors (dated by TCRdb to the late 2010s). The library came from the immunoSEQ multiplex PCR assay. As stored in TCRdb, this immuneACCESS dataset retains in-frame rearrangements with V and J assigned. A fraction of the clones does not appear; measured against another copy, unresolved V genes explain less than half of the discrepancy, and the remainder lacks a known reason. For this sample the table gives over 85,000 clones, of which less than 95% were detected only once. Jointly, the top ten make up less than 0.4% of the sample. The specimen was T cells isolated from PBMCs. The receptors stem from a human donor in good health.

The CDR3 nucleotides are TGTGCCAGCAGCTTGACAGGGGGGCTGGAGACCCAGTACTTC. Translating gives CASSLTGGLETQYF. This chain uses TRBV7-3 with TRBJ2-5; TRBD1 matches at 9 bases. Germline V gives CDR1 SGHTA, CDR2 FQGTGA. Trimming at V came to 3 bases and at J to 5 bases, leaving 4 bases not matched to a gene. The CDR3 covers 14 residues.

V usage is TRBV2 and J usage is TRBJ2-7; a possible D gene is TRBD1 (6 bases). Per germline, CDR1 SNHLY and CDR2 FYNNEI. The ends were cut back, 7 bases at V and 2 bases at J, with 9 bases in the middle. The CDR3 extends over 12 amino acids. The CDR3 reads CASKQGPYEQYF. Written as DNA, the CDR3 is TGTGCCAGCAAACAGGGCCCCTACGAGCAGTACTTC.

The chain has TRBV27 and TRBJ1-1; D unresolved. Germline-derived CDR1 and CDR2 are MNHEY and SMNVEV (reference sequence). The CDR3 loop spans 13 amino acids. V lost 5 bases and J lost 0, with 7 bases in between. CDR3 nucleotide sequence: TGTGCCAGCAGTCTAAACTTGAACACTGAAGCTTTCTTT. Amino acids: CASSLNLNTEAFF.

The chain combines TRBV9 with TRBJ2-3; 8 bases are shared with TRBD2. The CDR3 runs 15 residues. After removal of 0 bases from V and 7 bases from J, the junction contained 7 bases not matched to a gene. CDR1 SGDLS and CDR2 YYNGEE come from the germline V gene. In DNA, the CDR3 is TGTGCCAGCAGCGTAGATAGCGGGACGGTTTATACGCAGTATTTT. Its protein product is CASSVDSGTVYTQYF.

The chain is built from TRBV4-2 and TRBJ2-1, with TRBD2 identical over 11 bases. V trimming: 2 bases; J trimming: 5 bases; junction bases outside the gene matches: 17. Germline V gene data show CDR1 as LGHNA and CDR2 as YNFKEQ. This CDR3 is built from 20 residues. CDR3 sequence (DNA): TGTGCCAGCAGCCAACCGGCGGAAAGGGGACTAGCGGATTACCACAATGAGCAGTTCTTC. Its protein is CASSQPAERGLADYHNEQFF.

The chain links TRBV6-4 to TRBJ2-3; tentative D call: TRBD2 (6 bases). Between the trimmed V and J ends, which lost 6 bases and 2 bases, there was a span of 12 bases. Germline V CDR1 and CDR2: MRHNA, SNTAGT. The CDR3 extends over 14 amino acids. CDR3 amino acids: CASRPDYFTDTQYF. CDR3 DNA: TGTGCCAGCAGGCCGGACTATTTCACAGATACGCAGTATTTT.

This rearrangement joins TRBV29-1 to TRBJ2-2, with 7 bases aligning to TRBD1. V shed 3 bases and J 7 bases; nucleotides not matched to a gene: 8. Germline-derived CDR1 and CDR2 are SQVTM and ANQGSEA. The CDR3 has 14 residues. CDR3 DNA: TGCAGCGTTGATATAGGGGGCTGGAACGGGGAGCTGTTTTTT. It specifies CSVDIGGWNGELFF.

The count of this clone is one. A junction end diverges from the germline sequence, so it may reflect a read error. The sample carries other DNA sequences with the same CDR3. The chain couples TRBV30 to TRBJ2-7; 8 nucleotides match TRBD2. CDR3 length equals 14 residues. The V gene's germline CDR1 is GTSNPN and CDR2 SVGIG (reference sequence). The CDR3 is CAWDSGASSYEQYF. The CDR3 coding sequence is TGCGCCTGGGATAGCGGGGCAAGCTCCTACGAGCAGTACTTC.

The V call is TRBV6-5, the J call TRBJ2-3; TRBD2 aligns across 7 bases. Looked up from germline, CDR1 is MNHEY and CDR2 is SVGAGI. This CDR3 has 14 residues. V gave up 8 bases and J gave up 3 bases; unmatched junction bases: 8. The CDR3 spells CASATTSKTDTQYF. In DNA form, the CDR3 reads TGTGCCAGCGCGACGACTAGCAAGACAGATACGCAGTATTTT.

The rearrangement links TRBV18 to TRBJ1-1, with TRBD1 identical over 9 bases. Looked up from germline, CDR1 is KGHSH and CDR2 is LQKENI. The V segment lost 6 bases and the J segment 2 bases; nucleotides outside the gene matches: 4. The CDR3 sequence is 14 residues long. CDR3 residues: CASSGTGHNTEAFF. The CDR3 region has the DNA TGTGCCAGCTCTGGGACAGGGCACAACACTGAAGCTTTCTTT.

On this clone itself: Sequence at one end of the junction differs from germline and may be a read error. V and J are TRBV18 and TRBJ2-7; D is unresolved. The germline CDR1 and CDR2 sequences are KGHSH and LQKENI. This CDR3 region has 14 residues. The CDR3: CANSPPGWSYEQYF. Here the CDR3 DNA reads TGTGCCAACTCACCACCGGGCTGGTCCTACGAGCAGTACTTC.

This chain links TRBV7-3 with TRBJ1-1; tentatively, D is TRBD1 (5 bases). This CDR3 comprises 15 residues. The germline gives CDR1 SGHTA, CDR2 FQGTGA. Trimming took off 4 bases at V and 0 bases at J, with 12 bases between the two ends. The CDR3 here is CASSSSDRVNTEAFF. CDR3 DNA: TGTGCCAGCAGCTCGTCAGACAGAGTGAACACTGAAGCTTTCTTT.